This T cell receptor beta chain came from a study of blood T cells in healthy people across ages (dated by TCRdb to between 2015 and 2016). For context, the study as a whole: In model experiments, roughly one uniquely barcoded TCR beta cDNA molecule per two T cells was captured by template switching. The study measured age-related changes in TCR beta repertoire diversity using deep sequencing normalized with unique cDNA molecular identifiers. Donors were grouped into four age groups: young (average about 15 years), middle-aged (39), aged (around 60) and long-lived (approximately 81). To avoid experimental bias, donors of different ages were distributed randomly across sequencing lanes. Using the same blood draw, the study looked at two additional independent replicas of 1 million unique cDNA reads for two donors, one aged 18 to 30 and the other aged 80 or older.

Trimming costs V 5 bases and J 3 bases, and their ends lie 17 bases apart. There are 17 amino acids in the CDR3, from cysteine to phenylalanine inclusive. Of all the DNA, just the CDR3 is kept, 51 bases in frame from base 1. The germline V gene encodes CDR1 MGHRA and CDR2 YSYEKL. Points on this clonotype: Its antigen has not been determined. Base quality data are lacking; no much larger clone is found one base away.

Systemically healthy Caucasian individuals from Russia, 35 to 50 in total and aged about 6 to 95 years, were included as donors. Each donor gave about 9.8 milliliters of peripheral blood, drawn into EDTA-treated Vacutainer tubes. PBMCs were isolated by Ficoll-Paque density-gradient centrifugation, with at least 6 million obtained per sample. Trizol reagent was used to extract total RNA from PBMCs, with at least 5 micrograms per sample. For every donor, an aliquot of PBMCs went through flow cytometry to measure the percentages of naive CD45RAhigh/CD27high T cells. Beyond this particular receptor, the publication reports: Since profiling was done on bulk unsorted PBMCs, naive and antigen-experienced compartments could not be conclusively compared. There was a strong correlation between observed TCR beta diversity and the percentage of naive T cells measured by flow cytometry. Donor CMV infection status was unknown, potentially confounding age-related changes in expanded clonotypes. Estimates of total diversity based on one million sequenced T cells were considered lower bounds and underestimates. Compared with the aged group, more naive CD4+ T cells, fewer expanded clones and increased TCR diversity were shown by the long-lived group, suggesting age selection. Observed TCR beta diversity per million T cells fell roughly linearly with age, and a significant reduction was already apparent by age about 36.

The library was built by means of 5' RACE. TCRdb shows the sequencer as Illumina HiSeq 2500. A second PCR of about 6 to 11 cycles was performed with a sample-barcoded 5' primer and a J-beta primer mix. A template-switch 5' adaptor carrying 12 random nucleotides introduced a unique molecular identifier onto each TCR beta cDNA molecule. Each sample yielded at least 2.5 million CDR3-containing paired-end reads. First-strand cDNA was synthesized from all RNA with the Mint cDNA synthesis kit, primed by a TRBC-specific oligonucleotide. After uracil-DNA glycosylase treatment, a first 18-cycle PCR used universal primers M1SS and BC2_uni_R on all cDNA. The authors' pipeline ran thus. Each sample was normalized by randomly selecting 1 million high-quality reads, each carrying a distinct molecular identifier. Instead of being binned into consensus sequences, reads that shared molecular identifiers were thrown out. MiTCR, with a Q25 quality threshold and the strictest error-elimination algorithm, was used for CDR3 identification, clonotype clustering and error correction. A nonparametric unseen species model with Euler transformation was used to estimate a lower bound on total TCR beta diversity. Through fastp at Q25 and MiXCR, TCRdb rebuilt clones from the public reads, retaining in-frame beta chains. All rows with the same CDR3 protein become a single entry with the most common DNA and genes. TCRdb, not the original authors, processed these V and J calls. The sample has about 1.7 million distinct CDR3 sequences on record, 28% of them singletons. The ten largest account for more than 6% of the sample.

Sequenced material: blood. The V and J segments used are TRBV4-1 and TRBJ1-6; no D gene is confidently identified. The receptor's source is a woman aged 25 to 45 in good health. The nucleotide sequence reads TGCGCCAGCAGCGAGGCTACGGGAGGGTACTATAATTCACCCCTCCACTTT. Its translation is CASSEATGGYYNSPLHF.